A selection of T cell receptor beta chains follows, all from one sample in a study of blood T cell repertoires in COVID-19. Produced via immunoSEQ multiplex PCR; TCRdb's table is partial and in-frame only. The sample shows around 170,000 clones, about four fifths of them seen only once. The material sequenced was PBMCs or T cells enriched from blood (not recorded which). The receptors stem from a man aged 50 to 60 who had recovered from COVID-19. Both conserved end residues are part of each CDR3. Each record gives: clone size, J gene, D gene, V gene, CDR3 DNA, CDR3 protein. A D gene is named only where the DNA matches it firmly. Not all rows give a size; the values are once, few, many and, for expanded clones, a class.

.	TRBJ2-7	.	TRBV14	TGTGCCAGCAGCCAAGGGGGGGGCATCGGGTACGAGCAGTACTTC	CASSQGGGIGYEQYF
.	TRBJ1-1	.	TRBV19	TGTGCCAGTAGTATAGTAGGCAGGGGAACTGAAGCTTTCTTT	CASSIVGRGTEAFF
few	TRBJ1-1	TRBD1	TRBV7-9	TGTGCCAGCAGCCACCGACAGGGGTTGGAAGCTTTCTTT	CASSHRQGLEAFF
.	TRBJ1-2	TRBD1	TRBV4-3	TGCGCCAGCAGCCAATCATTCCGGGGGACAGGGGGTGGTAACTATGGCTACACCTTC	CASSQSFRGTGGGNYGYTF
once	TRBJ1-1	.	TRBV25-1	TGTGCCAGCAGTGCCCACTTACAGGGTAAGGGGAACACTGAAGCTTTCTTT	CASSAHLQGKGNTEAFF
once	TRBJ2-5	TRBD2	TRBV5-1	TGCGCCAGCAGCTTGGATCCCAAAGGGACTAGCGGGGTGTGGGAGACCCAGTACTTC	CASSLDPKGTSGVWETQYF
.	TRBJ2-3	TRBD2	TRBV4-3	TGCGCCAGCAGCCAAGATTGGACTAGCGGGGGGGCCTATCAAGATACGCAGTATTTT	CASSQDWTSGGAYQDTQYF
few	TRBJ2-1	TRBD2	TRBV3-1/TRBV3-2	TGTGCCAGCAGCCAAATACAAGCTGGGGGGGGTGAGCAGTTCTTC	CASSQIQAGGGEQFF
.	TRBJ2-1	TRBD1	TRBV4-1	TGCGCCAGCAGCGACGGACAGGGCCTCATCTACAATGAGCAGTTCTTC	CASSDGQGLIYNEQFF
once	TRBJ1-3	.	TRBV19	TGTGCCAGTATCAACCACTCCTCTGGAAACACCATATATTTT	CASINHSSGNTIYF
.	TRBJ1-3	TRBD1	TRBV6-5	TGTGTTACCGGGGACAGCAACTCTGGAAACACCATATATTTT	CVTGDSNSGNTIYF
.	TRBJ1-4	.	TRBV4-3	TGCGCCAGCAGCCAAGATGGAGGGAGAGAAAAACTGTTTTTT	CASSQDGGREKLFF
.	TRBJ1-4	.	TRBV28	TGTGCCAGCACAAAACGGGAAAAACTGTTTTTT	CASTKREKLFF
.	TRBJ1-2	.	TRBV7-8	TGTGCCAGCAGCTTAAGACAGGATGGGATCTATGGCTACACCTTC	CASSLRQDGIYGYTF
.	TRBJ2-1	.	TRBV18	TGTGCCAGCTCACCAGGGAGCAGGTCCTACAATGAGCAGTTCTTC	CASSPGSRSYNEQFF
.	TRBJ2-3	.	TRBV7-9	TGTGCCAGCAGCACTAGCACAGATACGCAGTATTTT	CASSTSTDTQYF
.	TRBJ2-1	.	TRBV7-6	TGTGCCAGCAGCTTAGTTCAGGGTTTGGGTATATCTGACAATGAGCAGTTCTTC	CASSLVQGLGISDNEQFF
.	TRBJ1-2	.	TRBV14	TGTGCCAGCAGCCAAGATTTGGCCCTTAATGGCTACACCTTC	CASSQDLALNGYTF
.	TRBJ1-1	.	TRBV10-3	TGTGCCATCAGTACCAAGGGGGACACTGAAGCTTTCTTT	CAISTKGDTEAFF
few	TRBJ2-6	.	TRBV6-5	TGTGCCAGCAGTTCCGATGACAGCTCTGGGGCCAACGTCCTGACTTTC	CASSSDDSSGANVLTF
.	TRBJ1-5	.	TRBV11-2	TGTGCCAGCAGCTCAGGGGCCAATCAGCCCCAGCATTTT	CASSSGANQPQHF
.	TRBJ2-3	TRBD2	TRBV6-1	TGTGCCAGCAGTTCAGCGGGGAAGGGAACAGATACGCAGTATTTT	CASSSAGKGTDTQYF
once	TRBJ1-2	TRBD1	TRBV3-1/TRBV3-2	TGTGCCAGCAGCCATCTAGGACAGGGGAATGGTGGCTACACCTTC	CASSHLGQGNGGYTF
.	TRBJ2-3	TRBD1	TRBV5-1	TGCGCCAGCAGCTTAGGGGGCCACACAGATACGCAGTATTTT	CASSLGGHTDTQYF
.	TRBJ2-2	.	TRBV7-3	TGTGCCAGCAGCTCACGGACAGCCGGGGAGCTGTTTTTT	CASSSRTAGELFF
.	TRBJ1-5	.	TRBV6-2/TRBV6-3	TGTGCCAGCAGTTACTCAACTTTACAGGGAGGGCTTAATCAGCCCCAGCATTTT	CASSYSTLQGGLNQPQHF
.	TRBJ2-1	.	TRBV29-1	TGCAGCGGGGCCACCAACAATGAGCAGTTCTTC	CSGATNNEQFF
.	TRBJ2-3	TRBD2	TRBV9	TGTGCCAGCAGCATAAGCGGGGGGCCGGGGGATACGCAGTATTTT	CASSISGGPGDTQYF
.	TRBJ1-6	TRBD1	TRBV29-1	TGCAGCGTCAGGACAGGGGACGGGAATTCACCCCTCCACTTT	CSVRTGDGNSPLHF
few	TRBJ1-1	TRBD1	TRBV5-6	TGTGCCAGCGGGGACAGGGTAGGGCTTCACACTGAAGCTTTCTTT	CASGDRVGLHTEAFF
once	TRBJ1-3	.	TRBV6-1	TGTGCCAGCAGTGAATTGGCCTCTGGAAACACCATATATTTT	CASSELASGNTIYF
once	TRBJ2-7	TRBD2	TRBV10-3	TGTGCCATCAGTGAGCCGGGACTAGCGGGGGACGAGCAGTACTTC	CAISEPGLAGDEQYF
once	TRBJ1-1	.	TRBV30	TGTGCCTGGAGTGGTCAGGGCTCTGAAGCTTTCTTT	CAWSGQGSEAFF
.	TRBJ1-1	.	TRBV19	TGTGCCAGTAGTGCGGTTACTGAAGCTTTCTTT	CASSAVTEAFF
.	TRBJ1-6	.	TRBV2	TGTGCCAGCAGTGCGCCCAGCTCCTATAATTCACCCCTCCACTTT	CASSAPSSYNSPLHF
once	TRBJ2-1	TRBD2	TRBV9	TGTGCCAGCAGCGTAGACGTTAGCGGGGGTACTAGGAATGAGCAGTTCTTC	CASSVDVSGGTRNEQFF
.	TRBJ1-2	.	TRBV18	TGTGCCAGCTCACCGCAACCGGGACAACTATTCTATGGCTACACCTTC	CASSPQPGQLFYGYTF
.	TRBJ2-3	.	TRBV29-1	TGCAGCGTTGAAGATCGGGGACACGGGACAGATACGCAGTATTTT	CSVEDRGHGTDTQYF
.	TRBJ1-2	.	TRBV6-1	TGTGCCAGCAGTGAATCAGGGGATGGCTACACCTTC	CASSESGDGYTF
once	TRBJ2-7	TRBD2	TRBV30	TGTGCCTGGAGGTCCCCCGGACTAGGGTCGCACGAGCAGTACTTC	CAWRSPGLGSHEQYF
.	TRBJ1-1	.	TRBV4-3	TGCGCCAGCAGCCAAGAGGGGGGTGGGGTCACTGAAGCTTTCTTT	CASSQEGGGVTEAFF
.	TRBJ2-7	TRBD2	TRBV7-8	TGTGCCAGCAGCGGGGAGGGATCAAACGAGCAGTACTTC	CASSGEGSNEQYF
.	TRBJ2-3	TRBD2	TRBV7-3	TGTGCCAGCAGCTCCGGGGGGGCTAGCACAGATACGCAGTATTTT	CASSSGGASTDTQYF
.	TRBJ2-1	.	TRBV2	TGTGCCAGCAGTGTCCAGGGGTGGAATGAGCAGTTCTTC	CASSVQGWNEQFF
.	TRBJ1-6	TRBD1	TRBV9	TGTGCCAGCAGCGCCGGGACAGAGCTCTATAATTCACCCCTCCACTTT	CASSAGTELYNSPLHF
.	TRBJ2-5	TRBD1	TRBV5-8	TGTGCCAGCAGCTGGGGACAGGGGTCGGTTTCCCAAGAGACCCAGTACTTC	CASSWGQGSVSQETQYF
.	TRBJ2-3	.	TRBV4-1	TGCGCCAGCAGCCAAGACCAGGTCACCCTCACAGATACGCAGTATTTT	CASSQDQVTLTDTQYF
.	TRBJ1-1	TRBD1	TRBV30	TGTGCCTGGAGTCTAGAGGGGACAGGGGCGGTGAACACTGAAGCTTTCTTT	CAWSLEGTGAVNTEAFF
few	TRBJ2-1	TRBD2	TRBV7-9	TGTGCCAGCAGCTTCCCTTCGACTAGCGGATCCTACAATGAGCAGTTCTTC	CASSFPSTSGSYNEQFF
few	TRBJ1-2	.	TRBV5-1	TGCGCCAGCAGCTTTGAGGGTTTCTATGGCTACACCTTC	CASSFEGFYGYTF
.	TRBJ1-1	.	TRBV5-1	TGCGCCAGCACCCCTGGGGCCCTCCCGTCTGAAGCTTTCTTT	CASTPGALPSEAFF
once	TRBJ2-1	.	TRBV11-2	TGTGCCAGCAGCTTAGATGACGGACTAGAGCAGTTCTTC	CASSLDDGLEQFF
.	TRBJ2-7	TRBD1	TRBV10-3	TGTGCCATCAGTCTCAGCGTCGGGACAGGTACCGACGAGCAGTACTTC	CAISLSVGTGTDEQYF
.	TRBJ1-2	.	TRBV5-1	TGCGCCAGCAGCTTGAAGGGAGACGGGGGCTACACCTTC	CASSLKGDGGYTF
once	TRBJ2-2	TRBD1	TRBV29-1	TGCAGCGCAACAGGGGCGTACACCGGGGAGCTGTTTTTT	CSATGAYTGELFF
.	TRBJ2-7	TRBD2	TRBV9	TGTGCCAGCAGCGCCCACCCGGGACTAGCGGGTCCGAGCTCCTACGAGCAGTACTTC	CASSAHPGLAGPSSYEQYF
.	TRBJ2-5	.	TRBV30	TGTGCCTGGAGTGTAGGCCGGGAAGAGACCCAGTACTTC	CAWSVGREETQYF
.	TRBJ1-2	.	TRBV29-1	TGCAGCGTTGCTGAGGGCTACACCTTC	CSVAEGYTF
.	TRBJ2-7	TRBD2	TRBV19	TGTGCCAGTAGACTAGCGGGGGATTCCTACGAGCAGTACTTC	CASRLAGDSYEQYF